One and the same sample provided the 14 T cell receptor beta chains below, sequenced in a study of T cell responses to AZD1222 COVID-19 vaccine. Generated by immunoSEQ multiplex PCR, the TCRdb table keeps only in-frame clones and is missing some. The repertoire holds around 140,000 clones, 65% to 90% seen once, with around 8% in the top ten. The sequencing used peripheral blood, collected 28 days after the second dose of the MenACWY control vaccine. The receptors shown here come from an adult who received the MenACWY meningococcal vaccine as a control.

V is TRBV6-5 and J is TRBJ1-6; 8 nucleotides agree with TRBD1. V was pared by 4 bases and J by 10 bases, with 12 bases of the junction left unmatched. The CDR3 runs 16 residues. Germline CDR1 MNHEY, CDR2 SVGAGI. The CDR3 DNA reads TGTGCCAGCAGTTCCCGGACAGGGCCGACCAGCTCACCCCTCCACTTT. It yields the protein CASSSRTGPTSSPLHF.

This clone was seen a single time. This sequence joins TRBV5-1 and TRBJ1-6; D gene uncertain. From germline, CDR1 is SGHRS and CDR2 YFSETQ. Trimming cost V 3 bases and J 9 bases, with 19 bases left between them. The CDR3 is 16 residues long. CDR3 bases: TGCGCCAGCAGCTACAAAGGCCCGACGATGGGTTCACCCCTCCACTTT. It translates to CASSYKGPTMGSPLHF.

A single count supports this clone. The J gene is TRBJ2-1, the V gene TRBV27, with D possibly being TRBD1 or TRBD2 (5 bases each). The CDR3 is 14 residues long. Trimming took off 5 bases at V and 4 bases at J, with 12 bases between the two ends. The V gene's germline CDR1 is MNHEY and CDR2 SMNVEV (reference sequence). The DNA of the CDR3 is TGTGCCAGCAGTCCGGGACCAATTTACAATGAGCAGTTCTTC. It translates to CASSPGPIYNEQFF.

The gene calls are TRBV5-8 and TRBJ2-1; no reliable D call. CDR1 SGHTS and CDR2 YDEGEE come from the germline V gene. Between the trimmed V and J ends, which lost 4 bases and 13 bases, there was a span of 15 bases. The CDR3 length is 12 residues. The CDR3 sequence: CASSPGLESQFF. The CDR3 DNA sequence: TGTGCCAGCAGCCCCGGGCTAGAATCACAGTTCTTC.

The V gene is TRBV6-5, the J gene TRBJ1-6; D is unresolved. Trimming left V 5 bases short and J 12 bases short, with 11 bases between. Germline-derived CDR1 and CDR2 are MNHEY and SVGAGI. The CDR3 is 12 residues long. The CDR3 loop reads CASSPLRRPLHF. CDR3 DNA: TGTGCCAGCAGTCCACTAAGGAGACCCCTCCACTTT.

The chain couples TRBV11-2 to TRBJ1-1; D ambiguous. Germline V gene lookup returns CDR1 SGHAT and CDR2 FQNNGV. CDR3 length: 15 amino acids. The V and J ends lost 4 bases and 6 bases respectively, with 18 bases between them. The CDR3: CASSSLFGERAEAFF. CDR3 DNA sequence: TGTGCCAGCAGCTCCCTTTTCGGGGAGAGGGCTGAAGCTTTCTTT.

The chain employs TRBV5-6 and TRBJ2-1; D might be TRBD2 (6 bases). The germline gives CDR1 SGHDT, CDR2 YYEEEE. V was pared by 0 bases and J by 9 bases, with 13 bases between. CDR3 size: 14 residues. The CDR3 here is CASSLGDFGGEQFF. CDR3 DNA: TGTGCCAGCAGCTTGGGGGACTTCGGGGGTGAGCAGTTCTTC.

In nucleotides, the CDR3 is TGTGCCAGCAGTTTATGGGGGACAGGGTCGGAACAGCCCCAGCATTTT. It codes for CASSLWGTGSEQPQHF. The chain combines TRBV28 with TRBJ1-5; 9 bases map to TRBD1. The germline gives CDR1 MDHEN, CDR2 SYDVKM. The CDR3 extends over 16 amino acids. The V gene end was trimmed by 0 bases and the J gene end by 7 bases; junction bases not matched to a gene: 7.

The chain is built from TRBV7-8 and TRBJ1-1; D is undetermined. CDR1 SGHVS and CDR2 FQNEAQ come from the germline V gene. The ends were cut back, 5 bases at V and 2 bases at J, with 21 bases in the middle. The CDR3 is made up of 17 amino acids. DNA for the CDR3: TGTGCCAGCAGCGGCGGAGGCTCTATGAGGGTAAACACTGAAGCTTTCTTT. Translated, it gives CASSGGGSMRVNTEAFF.

This clone was observed a single time. Its ends do not fully match the called genes, so a read error is possible. The rearrangement uses TRBV10-3 and TRBJ1-1, with no clear D. From germline, CDR1 is ENHRY and CDR2 SYGVKD. The CDR3 totals 13 residues. CDR3 sequence (DNA): TGTGCCATCGGTGACGGACCGAACACTGAAGCTTTCTTT. Amino acids: CAIGDGPNTEAFF.

The V gene is TRBV5-1, the J gene TRBJ2-5; D uncertain. The CDR3 has 14 amino acids. Germline values: CDR1 SGHRS, CDR2 YFSETQ. Trimming removed 0 bases at V and 5 bases at J, with 11 bases between. The CDR3 DNA sequence: TGCGCCAGCAGCTTGGGTGGCACAGCGGAGACCCAGTACTTC. Amino acid sequence: CASSLGGTAETQYF.

In this sample, this clone turned up a few times. The chain recombines TRBV4-3 with TRBJ2-1; 11 nucleotides align to TRBD1. There are 15 residues in the CDR3. V was clipped by 4 bases and J by 7 bases; unmatched bases: 6. Germline CDR1 LGHNA, CDR2 YSLEER. CDR3 sequence (DNA): TGCGCCAGCAGCCCCGGGACAGGGGGTAAAAATGAGCAGTTCTTC. Amino acid sequence: CASSPGTGGKNEQFF.

CDR3 region: CSVGDRVGEQYV. The CDR3 coding sequence is TGCAGCGTTGGCGACAGGGTCGGCGAGCAGTACGTC. This chain connects TRBV29-1 to TRBJ2-7; 7 bases map to TRBD1. The CDR3 totals 12 residues. Unmatched junction bases numbered 6, after V lost 4 bases and J lost 6 bases. Germline V gene data show CDR1 as SQVTM and CDR2 as ANQGSEA.

With respect to this clone: Mismatch with germline at one junction end may stem from a read error. The V and J genes are TRBV5-1 and TRBJ2-6, with TRBD2 matching over 8 bases. This CDR3 has 17 amino acids. Germline V gene sequence: CDR1 SGHRS, CDR2 YFSETQ. Here the CDR3 reads CARRPGGGPVWANVLTF. Here the CDR3 DNA reads TGCGCCCGCAGACCCGGGGGGGGCCCTGTTTGGGCCAACGTCCTGACTTTC.